The 28 T cell receptor beta chains presented below share a single source sample, sequenced in a study of blood T cell repertoires in COVID-19. Clones were sequenced by immunoSEQ multiplex PCR, and TCRdb holds only the in-frame ones, with some missing. The sample lists about 280,000 clones; about 83% were seen once. Material for sequencing was PBMCs or T cells enriched from blood (not recorded which). The receptor set was obtained from a woman between 40 and 55 years old who had recovered from COVID-19.

J is TRBJ1-1 and V is TRBV7-9, with D possibly matching TRBD1 (5 bases). The germline gives CDR1 SEHNR, CDR2 FQNEAQ (reference sequence). V was pared by 1 base and J by 0 bases, with 9 bases between. CDR3 length: 15 amino acids. The CDR3 loop reads CASSLGGDLNTEAFF. CDR3 coding DNA: TGTGCCAGCAGCTTAGGGGGGGACTTGAACACTGAAGCTTTCTTT.

V and J are TRBV28 and TRBJ1-2, with D tentatively TRBD1 (6 bases). Germline-derived CDR1 and CDR2 are MDHEN and SYDVKM. The CDR3 length is 16 residues. Trimming took off 6 bases at V and 5 bases at J, with 22 bases between the two ends. The CDR3 sequence is CASRQSPRGAWYGYTF. The CDR3 nucleotides read TGTGCCAGCAGGCAATCCCCCAGGGGCGCGTGGTATGGCTACACCTTC.

The V call is TRBV5-4, the J call TRBJ1-2, with 7 nucleotides matching TRBD1. There are 15 residues in the CDR3. In germline, CDR1 is SGHNT, CDR2 YYREEE (reference sequence). Germline trimming cut 4 bases from V and 0 bases from J; bases unmatched to any gene: 6. CDR3 region: CASSERTGANYGYTF. The CDR3 DNA sequence: TGTGCCAGCAGCGAAAGGACAGGAGCTAACTATGGCTACACCTTC.

The chain is built from TRBV4-3 and TRBJ1-3; D may be TRBD1 (5 bases). Germline CDR1 and CDR2: LGHNA and YSLEER. V was pared by 4 bases and J by 0 bases, with 10 bases between. The CDR3 spans 15 residues. CDR3 in DNA: TGCGCCAGCAGCCGGAACGGGGGCTCTGGAAACACCATATATTTT. Its protein product is CASSRNGGSGNTIYF.

The rearrangement joins TRBV10-3 to TRBJ2-7, with 7 nucleotides matching TRBD2. The J segment lost 1 base and the V segment lost 2 bases, leaving 5 bases of the junction unmatched. The CDR3 spans 15 residues. Germline V gives CDR1 ENHRY, CDR2 SYGVKD. CDR3 DNA: TGTGCCATCAGTGAGGGCGGGAGTGAATCCTACGAGCAGTACTTC. Its protein is CAISEGGSESYEQYF.

This chain connects TRBV18 to TRBJ1-2; the match to TRBD1 covers 9 bases. The CDR3 length is 16 residues. V shed 1 base, J shed 4 bases, and the junction held 7 bases outside the gene matches. Germline V gene sequence: CDR1 KGHSH, CDR2 LQKENI. The DNA of the CDR3 is TGTGCCAGCTCACCACTCCGGGACAGGGATGGCTATGGCTACACCTTC. It translates to CASSPLRDRDGYGYTF. The full variable domain, its missing parts supplied by reference TRBV18 and TRBJ1-2, is NAGVMQNPRHLVRRRGQEARLRCSPMKGHSHVYWYRQLPEEGLKFMVYLQKENIIDESGMPKERFSAEFPKEGPSILRIQQVVRGDSAAYFCASSPLRDRDGYGYTFGSGTRLTVV.

CDR3: CASGQGTNSGANVLTF. In nucleotides, the CDR3 is TGTGCCAGCGGACAGGGGACCAACTCTGGGGCCAACGTCCTGACTTTC. J is TRBJ2-6 and V is TRBV5-4, with 9 bases identical to TRBD1. This CDR3 is 16 amino acids long. J was trimmed by 0 bases and V by 7 bases; bases with no gene match: 5. Germline CDR1 and CDR2: SGHNT and YYREEE (reference sequence).

The table lists this clone with many counts. The chain links TRBV30 to TRBJ1-1, with D possibly being TRBD1 (5 bases). The germline V gene has CDR1 GTSNPN and CDR2 SVGIG (reference sequence). The V end was cut by 1 base, the J end by 6 bases, with 12 bases between. The length of the CDR3 is 13 residues. This chain's CDR3 is CAWSEWRDAEAFF. DNA of the CDR3: TGTGCCTGGAGTGAGTGGCGGGACGCTGAAGCTTTCTTT.

This rearrangement joins TRBV7-8 to TRBJ2-7; 8 nucleotides agree with TRBD2. CDR1 and CDR2 (germline): SGHVS, FQNEAQ. The CDR3 covers 13 residues. J was trimmed by 6 bases and V by 5 bases; bases with no gene match: 6. This CDR3 is CASSPLRGGEQYF. DNA for the CDR3: TGTGCCAGCAGCCCACTCCGGGGGGGCGAGCAGTACTTC. The full variable domain, completed using reference TRBV7-8 and TRBJ2-7, is GAGVSQSPRYKVAKRGQDVALRCDPISGHVSLFWYQQALGQGPEFLTYFQNEAQLDKSGLPSDRFFAERPEGSVSTLKIQRTQQEDSAVYLCASSPLRGGEQYFGPGTRLTVT.

This chain uses TRBV19 with TRBJ1-5, with D perhaps TRBD1 (6 bases). This CDR3 has 13 amino acids. Germline CDR1 reads LNHDA; CDR2 reads SQIVND (reference sequence). The V gene lost 6 bases and the J gene lost 5 bases, with 11 bases spanning the gap. CDR3 DNA sequence: TGTGCCAGTAGCGGACAGACGGATCAGCCCCAGCATTTT. This translates into CASSGQTDQPQHF. The full variable domain, in which reference TRBV19 and TRBJ1-5 provide the parts outside the CDR3, is DGGITQSPKYLFRKEGQNVTLSCEQNLNHDAMYWYRQDPGQGLRLIYYSQIVNDFQKGDIAEGYSVSREKKESFPLTVTSAQKNPTAFYLCASSGQTDQPQHFGDGTRLSIL.

This clone has just one count. The junction differs from germline at one of its ends, possibly a read error. J is TRBJ1-3 and V is TRBV7-7; D unclear. Germline CDR1 and CDR2: SSHAT and FNYEAQ (reference sequence). CDR3 length equals 16 residues. This CDR3 reads CASSLGPVDSGNTIYF. In nucleotides, the CDR3 is TGTGCTAGCAGCTTAGGGCCCGTCGACTCTGGAAACACCATATATTTT.

The chain has TRBV7-2 and TRBJ2-3; 8 nucleotides align to TRBD2. Germline CDR1 and CDR2: SGHTA and FQGNSA. The CDR3 totals 16 residues. Germline trimming cut 5 bases from V and 4 bases from J; bases unmatched to any gene: 11. CDR3 nucleotide sequence: TGTGCCAGCAGCCAAGGAGCGGGAGCGGGGTCAGATACGCAGTATTTT. Protein product: CASSQGAGAGSDTQYF.

This clone was recorded many times. The chain is built from TRBV10-1 and TRBJ2-2; 9 bases match TRBD1. CDR3 length: 14 amino acids. Trimming took 6 bases from V and 3 from J; bases not matched to a gene: 2. The germline V gene encodes CDR1 WNHNN and CDR2 SYGVQD (reference sequence). In nucleotides, the CDR3 is TGCGCCAGCAGGGGACAGGGCTACACCGGGGAGCTGTTTTTT. Translating it yields CASRGQGYTGELFF.

V is TRBV4-1 and J is TRBJ1-2; 10 bases map to TRBD1. The CDR3 sequence is 17 residues long. Germline V gene lookup returns CDR1 MGHRA and CDR2 YSYEKL. With 3 bases clipped from V and 5 bases from J, the junction kept 12 bases outside the gene matches. The CDR3 sequence: CASSQYTGTGVLYGYTF. Written as DNA, the CDR3 is TGCGCCAGCAGCCAGTATACCGGGACAGGGGTATTATATGGCTACACCTTC.

This chain uses TRBV11-2 with TRBJ2-5; D not certain. CDR1 is SGHAT and CDR2 is FQNNGV in the germline V gene. The V and J ends lost 0 bases and 9 bases respectively, with 8 bases between them. The CDR3 consists of 12 residues. The DNA of the CDR3 is TGTGCCAGCAGCTTAGATCCCCCTGCCCAGTACTTC. Its protein is CASSLDPPAQYF.

The V gene is TRBV18, the J gene TRBJ1-2; tentatively, D is TRBD1 (5 bases). Germline loops: CDR1 KGHSH, CDR2 LQKENI. The CDR3 has 13 residues. V lost 3 bases, J lost 3 bases, and 8 bases lay in between. CDR3 sequence: CASSPGRHYGYTF. The DNA for the CDR3 is TGTGCCAGCTCACCGGGGCGTCACTATGGCTACACCTTC.

V gene TRBV5-8 combines with J gene TRBJ2-3; weak D call: TRBD2 (6 bases). Trimming took off 3 bases at V and 1 base at J, with 12 bases between the two ends. The CDR3 is 15 residues long. Germline loops: CDR1 SGHTS, CDR2 YDEGEE. The CDR3 loop is CASSSLAPRTDTQYF. The CDR3 nucleotides are TGTGCCAGCAGCTCCCTAGCGCCCCGCACAGATACGCAGTATTTT.

The chain uses TRBV30 and TRBJ2-1; 7 bases agree with TRBD1. The CDR3 extends over 16 amino acids. V lost 1 base to trimming and J lost 3 bases; unmatched junction nucleotides: 9. Germline loops: CDR1 GTSNPN, CDR2 SVGIG (reference sequence). The CDR3 nucleotides are TGTGCCTGGAGTGCCTTCGACCGGGACAGCTACAATGAGCAGTTCTTC. Its protein product is CAWSAFDRDSYNEQFF.

This CDR3 reads CASSPGTYEQYF. For the CDR3, the DNA is TGCGCCAGCAGCCCAGGAACTTACGAGCAGTACTTC. The chain employs TRBV5-1 and TRBJ2-7; D uncertain. The CDR3 length is 12 residues. V lost 4 bases to trimming and J lost 4 bases, with 9 bases between them. CDR1 SGHRS and CDR2 YFSETQ come from the germline V gene.

This clone was picked up a small number of times. The same CDR3 arises from other DNA sequences in this sample as well. The chain couples TRBV15 to TRBJ2-7, with D unresolved. This CDR3 is built from 14 residues. The V end was cut by 0 bases, the J end by 3 bases, with 9 bases between. Per the germline V gene, CDR1 is LNHNV and CDR2 is YYDKDF (reference sequence). The CDR3 region has the DNA TGTGCCACCAGCAGAGATTCTGGCAGCTACGAGCAGTACTTC. This encodes CATSRDSGSYEQYF.

The gene calls are TRBV11-3 and TRBJ2-5; weak D call: TRBD2 (6 bases). V dropped 1 base and J dropped 5 bases, with 11 bases sitting between them. The CDR3 contains 14 residues. Per the germline V gene, CDR1 is SGHNT and CDR2 is YENEEA. CDR3 sequence (DNA): TGTGCCAGCAGCTTAGGGGGGACTTTGGAGACCCAGTACTTC. Protein product: CASSLGGTLETQYF.

This rearrangement joins TRBV6-2 or TRBV6-3 to TRBJ1-5; tentatively, D is TRBD1 (6 bases). The V end lost 6 bases, the J end lost 5 bases, and 11 bases lay between the germline ends. Germline V gene lookup returns CDR1 MNHEY and CDR2 SVGEGT. This CDR3 has 13 amino acids. The CDR3 bases are TGTGCCAGCAGCCAACAGGGTCATCAGCCCCAGCATTTT. This translates into CASSQQGHQPQHF.

The chain uses TRBV7-2 and TRBJ2-7; D uncertain. Germline-derived CDR1 and CDR2 are SGHTA and FQGNSA. V was cut by 5 bases and J by 1 base, with 15 bases left in between. The CDR3 runs to 15 residues. The CDR3 DNA reads TGTGCCAGCAGCCCGGAGTTAATAGGATCCTACGAGCAGTACTTC. Translating it yields CASSPELIGSYEQYF.

The rearrangement joins TRBV3-1 (or the pseudogene TRBV3-2) to TRBJ2-3; D perhaps matches TRBD2 (5 bases). Per germline, CDR1 LGHDT and CDR2 YNNKEL (reference sequence). V lost 7 bases to trimming and J lost 4 bases, with 18 bases between them. CDR3 length: 15 amino acids. As DNA, the CDR3 is TGTGCCAGCACCCACGGGCTAGCCATGGCAGATACGCAGTATTTT. This gives the protein CASTHGLAMADTQYF.

The chain has TRBV2 and TRBJ1-2, with D possibly matching TRBD1 (5 bases). CDR3 size: 13 residues. Trimming shortened V by 4 bases and J by 4 bases, and 10 bases separated the two germline ends. The germline gives CDR1 SNHLY, CDR2 FYNNEI. CDR3 sequence (DNA): TGTGCCAGCAGTGTGGACACATTCTATGGCTACACCTTC. Amino acid sequence: CASSVDTFYGYTF.

This clone was recorded only once. The chain recombines TRBV7-2 with TRBJ1-2; D gene ambiguous. The CDR3 consists of 14 residues. Trimming took off 6 bases at V and 6 bases at J, with 17 bases between the two ends. Germline V CDR1 and CDR2: SGHTA, FQGNSA. CDR3 coding DNA: TGTGCCAGCAGTCCGAGGGAACAGCCGGATGGCTACACCTTC. It encodes CASSPREQPDGYTF.

The CDR3 DNA reads TGTGCCAGCTCGAAAGGACTAGCGCCGAATGAGCAGTTCTTC. Protein sequence: CASSKGLAPNEQFF. The chain joins TRBV18 to TRBJ2-1; TRBD2 matches at 9 bases. After removal of 6 bases from V and 7 bases from J, the junction contained 7 bases not matched to a gene. This CDR3 is built from 14 residues. Germline V gene lookup returns CDR1 KGHSH and CDR2 LQKENI.

V and J are TRBV5-1 and TRBJ1-4; D is unclear. In germline, CDR1 is SGHRS, CDR2 YFSETQ. Trimming removed 7 bases from V and 0 bases from J, with 10 bases in between. The CDR3 extends over 14 amino acids. The CDR3 loop is CASGQNPTNEKLFF. CDR3 DNA sequence: TGCGCCAGCGGCCAGAATCCAACTAATGAAAAACTGTTTTTT.